This T cell receptor (beta chain) was sequenced during a study of control samples from healthy donors and cancer patients. TCRdb's table, derived via immunoSEQ multiplex PCR, lists solely in-frame clones and lacks some. The sample lists around 82,000 clones; about 88% were seen once. There are 18 residues in the CDR3. V shed 2 bases, J shed 4 bases, and the junction held 13 bases outside the gene matches. Germline CDR1 MRHNA, CDR2 SNTAGT. The chain couples TRBV6-4 to TRBJ2-1, with 8 bases that match TRBD2. The source of this sequence is a man aged 45-65 years in good health. The sequencing sample was made of blood. The CDR3 DNA follows: TGTGCCAGCAGTGACGGCGGGTTTGCGGGGGGACCGTACAATGAGCAGTTCTTC. The encoded protein is CASSDGGFAGGPYNEQFF.